This T cell receptor (beta chain) was sequenced in a study of blood T cell repertoires in COVID-19. The germline CDR1 and CDR2 sequences are KGHSH and LQKENI. This CDR3 is 16 amino acids long. Trimming cost V 3 bases and J 0 bases, with 11 bases left between them. The repertoire was sequenced with immunoSEQ multiplex PCR; TCRdb's copy has only in-frame clones and lacks some. The data show 85,000 to 90,000 clones, 91% seen once. The V call is TRBV18, the J call TRBJ1-4; possible D gene TRBD1, 6 bases. Material for sequencing was peripheral blood. The TCR was taken from a human donor with active COVID-19. The donor label of this sample is uncertain. The CDR3: CASSPRGGTTNEKLFF. The DNA for the CDR3 is TGTGCCAGCTCACCTAGAGGGGGAACAACTAATGAAAAACTGTTTTTT.